One and the same sample provided the 25 T cell receptor beta chains below, sequenced in a study of blood T cell repertoires in COVID-19. TCRdb's table, derived via immunoSEQ multiplex PCR, lists solely in-frame clones and lacks some. The sample has about 220,000 clones, 83% seen once. Sequenced: PBMCs or T cells enriched from blood (not recorded which). These receptors were collected from a woman aged 45 to 65 who had been exposed to COVID-19.

This rearrangement joins TRBV11-2 to TRBJ1-6, with TRBD1 matching 8 bases. Germline CDR1 reads SGHAT; CDR2 reads FQNNGV. V dropped 4 bases and J dropped 6; count of bases not matched to a gene: 5. The CDR3 length is 15 residues. The CDR3 loop is CASSSGTGSNSPLHF. The CDR3 DNA follows: TGTGCCAGCAGCTCGGGGACAGGTTCTAATTCACCCCTCCACTTT.

The chain has TRBV9 and TRBJ2-3; weak D call: TRBD2 (7 bases). Germline V gene sequence: CDR1 SGDLS, CDR2 YYNGEE. The CDR3 runs to 15 residues. The germline V and J ends were trimmed by 4 bases and 5 bases, with 17 bases remaining between them. CDR3 protein: CASSFVGGPGDTQYF. DNA for the CDR3: TGTGCCAGCAGCTTCGTCGGGGGGCCCGGAGATACGCAGTATTTT.

The rearrangement joins TRBV5-4 to TRBJ2-3; D is perhaps TRBD2 (6 bases). Germline V gene data show CDR1 as SGHNT and CDR2 as YYREEE (reference sequence). V was cut by 0 bases and J by 1 base, with 15 bases left in between. The CDR3 covers 17 residues. CDR3 in amino acids: CASSLGGAGRGTDTQYF. The CDR3 nucleotides read TGTGCCAGCAGCTTGGGGGGCGCGGGGAGAGGCACAGATACGCAGTATTTT.

This chain connects TRBV3-1 (or the pseudogene TRBV3-2) to TRBJ1-4; TRBD1 matches at 7 bases. The CDR3 is 16 residues long. With 1 base clipped from V and 4 bases from J, the junction kept 6 bases outside the gene matches. Germline CDR1 LGHDT, CDR2 YNNKEL (reference sequence). CDR3 sequence reads: CASSQGIDRDNEKLFF. Here the CDR3 DNA reads TGTGCCAGCAGCCAAGGCATCGACAGGGATAATGAAAAACTGTTTTTT.

This clone was found once. The V and J genes are TRBV29-1 and TRBJ2-2, with D perhaps matching TRBD2 (6 bases). Trimming cost V 5 bases and J 4 bases, with 14 bases left between them. The CDR3 loop spans 14 amino acids. Per germline, CDR1 SQVTM and CDR2 ANQGSEA. This CDR3 reads CSVKGGRGTGELFF. The CDR3 DNA reads as TGCAGCGTTAAGGGCGGGCGGGGCACCGGGGAGCTGTTTTTT.

This clone was seen only a few times. The chain combines TRBV5-6 with TRBJ1-5; D ambiguous. This CDR3 spans 14 amino acids. V was cut by 6 bases and J by 6 bases, with 16 bases left in between. Germline loops: CDR1 SGHDT, CDR2 YYEEEE. CDR3 in amino acids: CASTLSGMGQPQHF. DNA of the CDR3: TGTGCCAGCACCCTTTCCGGGATGGGTCAGCCCCAGCATTTT.

This clone appeared a single time. The J gene is TRBJ1-2, the V gene TRBV6-5; D is uncertain. V lost 2 bases, J lost 5 bases, and 6 bases lay in between. The CDR3 spans 12 residues. Looked up from germline, CDR1 is MNHEY and CDR2 is SVGAGI. The CDR3 spells CASSYTGYGYTF. The CDR3 bases are TGTGCCAGCAGTTACACCGGTTATGGCTACACCTTC.

For this clone: This CDR3 is also generated by other DNA sequences in the sample. V usage is TRBV5-1 and J usage is TRBJ1-1; maybe TRBD1 (5 bases). V gave up 2 bases and J gave up 5 bases, with 7 bases separating them. The CDR3 spans 12 residues. Germline assignment: CDR1 SGHRS and CDR2 YFSETQ. The CDR3, as DNA: TGCGCCAGCAGCTTTGGGGGGACTGAAGCTTTCTTT. Translated: CASSFGGTEAFF. Full variable domain (rest looked up from reference TRBV5-1 and TRBJ1-1): KAGVTQTPRYLIKTRGQQVTLSCSPISGHRSVSWYQQTPGQGLQFLFEYFSETQRNKGNFPGRFSGRQFSNSRSEMNVSTLELGDSALYLCASSFGGTEAFFGQGTRLTVV.

This clone was observed once. The V call is TRBV6-6, the J call TRBJ1-2; 7 bases fit TRBD1. Germline V lookup: CDR1 MNHNY, CDR2 SVGAGI (reference sequence). This CDR3 comprises 14 residues. Losses at the gene ends were 5 bases for V and 7 bases for J; bases not matched to a gene: 10. The CDR3 spells CASSPHRGSAGYTF. In nucleotides, the CDR3 is TGTGCCAGCAGTCCACACAGGGGATCCGCTGGCTACACCTTC.

The chain employs TRBV18 and TRBJ1-5; perhaps TRBD1 as D (5 bases). The germline V and J ends were trimmed by 6 bases and 7 bases, with 16 bases remaining between them. This CDR3 contains 14 residues. CDR1 and CDR2 (germline): KGHSH, LQKENI. CDR3 loop: CASSPYPKGQPQHF. CDR3 DNA sequence: TGTGCCAGCTCTCCCTACCCCAAGGGGCAGCCCCAGCATTTT.

The gene calls are TRBV3-1 (or the pseudogene TRBV3-2) and TRBJ2-2; 7 bases fit TRBD2. CDR3 length: 15 amino acids. V was pared by 1 base and J by 4 bases, with 3 bases of the junction left unmatched. Looked up from germline, CDR1 is LGHDT and CDR2 is YNNKEL (reference sequence). CDR3 amino acids: CASSQGLAGTGELFF. The DNA for the CDR3 is TGTGCCAGCAGCCAAGGACTAGCCGGCACCGGGGAGCTGTTTTTT.

J is TRBJ1-3 and V is TRBV19; D not certain. Per germline, CDR1 LNHDA and CDR2 SQIVND (reference sequence). Trimming removed 4 bases at V and 4 bases at J, with 8 bases between. The CDR3 has 13 residues. Here the CDR3 reads CASSTFSGNTIYF. CDR3 sequence (DNA): TGTGCCAGTAGTACCTTTTCCGGAAACACCATATATTTT. Full variable domain (outside the CDR3, taken from reference TRBV19 and TRBJ1-3): DGGITQSPKYLFRKEGQNVTLSCEQNLNHDAMYWYRQDPGQGLRLIYYSQIVNDFQKGDIAEGYSVSREKKESFPLTVTSAQKNPTAFYLCASSTFSGNTIYFGEGSWLTVV.

Only a few counts were recorded for this clone. Here the CDR3 DNA reads TGTGCCAGCAGTCAGGGGACTGAAGCTTTCTTT. Its translation is CASSQGTEAFF. The chain links TRBV6-5 to TRBJ1-1, with TRBD1 as a possible D gene (6 bases). The CDR3 is made up of 11 amino acids. Germline loops: CDR1 MNHEY, CDR2 SVGAGI. Trimming left V 5 bases short and J 5 bases short, with 6 bases between.

V is TRBV3-1 (or the pseudogene TRBV3-2) and J is TRBJ1-2, with 8 bases lining up with TRBD1. Germline values: CDR1 LGHDT, CDR2 YNNKEL (reference sequence). J lost 2 bases, V lost 6 bases, and 8 bases had no gene match. The CDR3 has 15 residues. CDR3 nucleotides: TGTGCCAGCAGAGACCCAGGGGGCGAGAACTATGGCTACACCTTC. Protein: CASRDPGGENYGYTF.

This sequence joins TRBV5-1 and TRBJ1-4, with TRBD1 identical over 7 bases. CDR1 is SGHRS, CDR2 YFSETQ, per germline. V dropped 0 bases and J dropped 0; count of bases not matched to a gene: 2. The CDR3 runs 16 residues. The CDR3 spells CASSLGDSATNEKLFF. DNA for the CDR3: TGCGCCAGCAGCTTGGGGGACAGTGCAACTAATGAAAAACTGTTTTTT.

This rearrangement joins TRBV15 to TRBJ1-2, with 7 bases aligning to TRBD1. The CDR3 length is 16 residues. Per the germline V gene, CDR1 is LNHNV and CDR2 is YYDKDF (reference sequence). Trimming took 0 bases from V and 0 from J; bases not matched to a gene: 4. The CDR3 DNA sequence: TGTGCCACCAGCAGAGAGACCGGACAGGCTAACTATGGCTACACCTTC. Amino acid sequence: CATSRETGQANYGYTF.

The rearrangement uses TRBV18 and TRBJ2-7, with 7 positions matching TRBD2. V trimming: 3 bases; J trimming: 4 bases; junction bases outside the gene matches: 12. The CDR3 sequence is 16 residues long. The germline V gene encodes CDR1 KGHSH and CDR2 LQKENI. The CDR3 sequence is CASSPPLGGLGYEQYF. In DNA form, the CDR3 reads TGTGCCAGCTCACCCCCGCTGGGAGGGCTCGGGTACGAGCAGTACTTC.

This chain links TRBV15 with TRBJ1-1; D is unclear. Trimming stripped 1 base from V and 3 bases from J, with 6 bases between. CDR1 LNHNV and CDR2 YYDKDF come from the germline V gene (reference sequence). The length of the CDR3 is 13 residues. CDR3 sequence: CATSRGTYTEAFF. CDR3 DNA: TGTGCCACCAGCAGAGGGACTTACACTGAAGCTTTCTTT.

V is TRBV15 and J is TRBJ1-1, with TRBD1 as a possible D gene (5 bases). From germline, CDR1 is LNHNV and CDR2 YYDKDF (reference sequence). CDR3 size: 15 residues. Trimming pared 5 bases from V and 0 bases from J, leaving 13 bases between. The chain's CDR3 is CATSVGPTVNTEAFF. In nucleotides, the CDR3 is TGTGCCACCAGCGTTGGCCCGACAGTGAACACTGAAGCTTTCTTT.

The genes are TRBV10-2 and TRBJ2-3; D uncertain. This CDR3 comprises 11 residues. V was shortened by 8 bases and J by 3 bases, with 6 bases between the two germline ends. The germline V gene encodes CDR1 WSHSY and CDR2 SAAADI. In DNA, the CDR3 is TGCGCCAGCTCCCAAACAGATACGCAGTATTTT. Its protein product is CASSQTDTQYF.

In this sample, this clone turned up a few times. J is TRBJ1-2 and V is TRBV19, with 7 bases matching TRBD1. Trimming at V came to 4 bases and at J to 6 bases, leaving 14 bases not matched to a gene. Germline-derived CDR1 and CDR2 are LNHDA and SQIVND (reference sequence). CDR3 length: 16 amino acids. The CDR3 here is CASSKGFGDRQDGYTF. For the CDR3, the DNA is TGTGCCAGTAGTAAGGGGTTCGGGGACAGACAGGATGGCTACACCTTC.

The chain recombines TRBV7-8 with TRBJ2-1; 13 bases fit TRBD2. V trimming: 8 bases; J trimming: 9 bases; junction bases outside the gene matches: 13. This CDR3 has 16 residues. Germline V gene data show CDR1 as SGHVS and CDR2 as FQNEAQ. This CDR3 is CASPPDGTSGVGEQFF. In DNA form, the CDR3 reads TGTGCCAGCCCACCCGACGGGACTAGCGGGGTAGGTGAGCAGTTCTTC.

The chain links TRBV2 to TRBJ2-7; D unresolved. Germline CDR1 SNHLY, CDR2 FYNNEI. The CDR3 covers 15 residues. The ends were cut back, 3 bases at V and 2 bases at J, with 14 bases in the middle. The CDR3 sequence is CASSDALSPTYEQYF. DNA of the CDR3: TGTGCCAGCAGTGATGCTCTTAGTCCTACCTACGAGCAGTACTTC.

This rearrangement joins TRBV6-5 to TRBJ1-5, with D possibly matching TRBD1 (6 bases). V lost 6 bases to trimming and J lost 4 bases, with 16 bases between them. The CDR3 sequence is 15 residues long. CDR1 is MNHEY and CDR2 is SVGAGI in the germline V gene. The CDR3 spells CASSLMAGANQPQHF. CDR3 bases: TGTGCCAGCAGCCTCATGGCAGGGGCTAATCAGCCCCAGCATTTT.

For this clone: A junction boundary mismatches the germline segment, possibly from a read error. This chain joins TRBV24-1 and TRBJ1-4; possibly TRBD1 for D (6 bases). CDR1 and CDR2 (germline): KGHDR, SFDVKD. This CDR3 has 12 amino acids. CDR3 protein: CATDGTPNETVF. The CDR3 DNA sequence: TGTGCCACCGATGGGACACCTAATGAAACTGTTTTT.